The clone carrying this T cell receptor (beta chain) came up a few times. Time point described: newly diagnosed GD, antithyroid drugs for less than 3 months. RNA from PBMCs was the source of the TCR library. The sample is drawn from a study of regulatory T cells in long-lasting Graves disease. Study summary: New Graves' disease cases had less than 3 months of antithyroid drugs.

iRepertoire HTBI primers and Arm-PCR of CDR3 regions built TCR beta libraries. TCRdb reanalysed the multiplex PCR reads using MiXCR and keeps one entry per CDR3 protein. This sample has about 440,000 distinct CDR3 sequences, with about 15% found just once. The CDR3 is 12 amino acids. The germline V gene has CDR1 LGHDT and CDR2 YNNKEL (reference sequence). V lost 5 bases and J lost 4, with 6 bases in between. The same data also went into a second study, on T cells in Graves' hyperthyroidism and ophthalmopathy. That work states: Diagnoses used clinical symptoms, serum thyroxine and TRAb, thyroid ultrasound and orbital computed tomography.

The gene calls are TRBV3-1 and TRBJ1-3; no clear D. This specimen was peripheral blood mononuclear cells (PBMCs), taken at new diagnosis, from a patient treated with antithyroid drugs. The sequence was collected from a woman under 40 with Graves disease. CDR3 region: CASSRGGNTIYF. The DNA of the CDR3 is TGTGCCAGCAGCAGAGGGGGAAACACCATATATTTT.